A selection of T cell receptor beta chains follows, all from one sample in a study of cytomegalovirus exposure and HLA in healthy donors. The assay was immunoSEQ multiplex PCR, and TCRdb's table has in-frame clones only and misses some. The top ten hold roughly 0.31% of the sample, which has 250,000 to 350,000 clones, around 80% seen once. Sequencing was performed on PBMCs. The receptors derive from a girl aged 2 to 9 in good health and CMV-seronegative. The CDR3 runs from the conserved cysteine through the conserved F or W.

v_call: TRBV5-1; cdr3_aa: CASSTFQGAGATDTQYF
v_call: TRBV15; cdr3_aa: CATSWGRTGIGETQYF
v_call: TRBV13; cdr3_aa: CASRSSGGASYEQYF
v_call: TRBV6-6; cdr3_aa: CASSPKQGFYTF
v_call: TRBV10-3; cdr3_aa: CAIGGTAYEQYF
v_call: TRBV11-2; cdr3_aa: CASSWGGSGRPTYNEQFF
v_call: TRBV2; cdr3_aa: CASSEILAGSYNEQFF
v_call: TRBV6-5; cdr3_aa: CASSYRGRGHTEAFF
v_call: TRBV9; cdr3_aa: CASSLRLAGADTGELFF
v_call: TRBV12-5; cdr3_aa: CASGLPPSGTLGTDTQYF
v_call: TRBV30; cdr3_aa: CAWRRSVFVQETQYF
v_call: TRBV6-5; cdr3_aa: CASRPPGVKNYEQYF
v_call: TRBV28; cdr3_aa: CASSPGMFGYTF
v_call: TRBV10-3; cdr3_aa: CAISEGNSGQNTEAFF
v_call: TRBV6-1; cdr3_aa: CASSQDGWGAQHF
v_call: TRBV10-1; cdr3_aa: CASRARDTEHYGYTF
v_call: TRBV10-3; cdr3_aa: CAISRQGAGSNQPQHF
v_call: TRBV5-1; cdr3_aa: CASSTPGTSIFKEQFF
v_call: TRBV6-6; cdr3_aa: CASNRIGGGGSYEQYF
v_call: TRBV9; cdr3_aa: CASSVVAGGEQYF
v_call: TRBV5-5; cdr3_aa: CASSRTFGTMNTEAFF
v_call: TRBV5-1; cdr3_aa: CASSFSVAPSMNTEAFF
v_call: TRBV18; cdr3_aa: CASSPRSSGGPSYNEQFF
v_call: TRBV13; cdr3_aa: CASNLRGSGSYPYEQYF
v_call: TRBV10-3; cdr3_aa: CAITGQANQPQHF
v_call: TRBV28; cdr3_aa: CASTPGQGPDTQYF
v_call: TRBV4-2; cdr3_aa: CASSQEGGLAGGDTGELFF
v_call: TRBV28; cdr3_aa: CASSLQGTFTDTQYF
v_call: TRBV5-1; cdr3_aa: CASSLVRGTEQFF
v_call: TRBV5-1; cdr3_aa: CASRRDLTGASDTQYF
v_call: TRBV5-1; cdr3_aa: CASSFPSGGPVADTQYF
v_call: TRBV30; cdr3_aa: CAWWRQGLVGNTIYF
v_call: TRBV14; cdr3_aa: CASSQEAAPVYEQYF
v_call: TRBV4-2; cdr3_aa: CASSQEGLAGYYEQYF
v_call: TRBV19; cdr3_aa: CASSTSPLPRGYTF
v_call: TRBV27; cdr3_aa: CASSLGTDTYEQYF
v_call: TRBV7-2; cdr3_aa: CASSLETNQPQHF
v_call: TRBV4-1; cdr3_aa: CASSQDRQGSYYGYTF
v_call: TRBV10-3; cdr3_aa: CAISDIGDSRRAQYF
v_call: TRBV2; cdr3_aa: CASIPGGTGKNYEQYF
v_call: TRBV29-1; cdr3_aa: CSVLSTTSGRIYEQFF